The 10 T cell receptor beta chains in this list originate from one sample, sequenced in a study of post-analysis software for immune sequencing data (dated by TCRdb to about 2015). On the study overall, not on this receptor specifically: Patients showed significantly higher frequencies than controls for about five TRBV segments, among them TRBV5-6, TRBV5-1 and TRBV20-1.

The library was produced with PCR. Sequencer: Illumina HiSeq 2500. Unique molecular identifiers were incorporated into TCR beta cDNA libraries to reduce PCR and sequencing biases. Through fastp at Q25 and MiXCR, TCRdb rebuilt clones from the public reads, retaining in-frame beta chains. CDR3 protein sequences are deduplicated, and each keeps its most common genes and DNA. The sample records under 650,000 distinct CDR3 sequences, around 47% of which are singletons. Roughly 1.7% of the sample rests with the top ten. Their recognized antigens are unknown. The specimen sequenced was blood. These receptors all come from a girl between 10 and 17 years old with multiple sclerosis.

The V and J genes are TRBV10-3 and TRBJ1-6, with 7 bases that match TRBD1. This CDR3 is 14 amino acids long. Germline V gene sequence: CDR1 ENHRY, CDR2 SYGVKD. The V and J ends lost 3 bases and 10 bases, in that order; junction bases with no gene match: 6. DNA for the CDR3: TGTGCCATCAGTGAAGGCAGGGGGGGCTCACCCCTCCACTTT. Translation: CAISEGRGGSPLHF.

The chain combines TRBV5-6 with TRBJ1-2, with a weak D call TRBD1 (6 bases). The V end was cut by 4 bases, the J end by 4 bases, with 11 bases between. The CDR3 contains 13 residues. Germline CDR1 and CDR2: SGHDT and YYEEEE. The CDR3 DNA follows: TGTGCCAGCAGCCCGGACAGCTCCTATGGCTACACCTTC. Amino acids: CASSPDSSYGYTF.

The V and J genes are TRBV12-3 or TRBV12-4 and TRBJ2-2; 12 bases match TRBD2. The length of the CDR3 is 18 residues. Trimming took 6 bases from V and 7 from J; bases not matched to a gene: 15. The CDR3 sequence: CASSLPGSSGGAHGELFF. The CDR3, as DNA: TGTGCCAGCAGCCTCCCCGGGTCTAGCGGGGGGGCCCACGGGGAGCTGTTTTTT.

CDR3 region: CASSQDSTGGWGYTF. The CDR3 nucleotides are TGCGCCAGCAGCCAAGATTCTACGGGGGGCTGGGGCTACACCTTC. The J gene is TRBJ1-2, the V gene TRBV4-1; D possibly corresponds to TRBD1 (6 bases). Germline loops: CDR1 MGHRA, CDR2 YSYEKL. The CDR3 loop spans 15 amino acids. V was shortened by 0 bases and J by 8 bases, with 16 bases between the two germline ends.

The chain uses TRBV10-3 and TRBJ2-1; 14 positions match TRBD2. The V gene end was trimmed by 6 bases and the J gene end by 0 bases; junction bases not matched to a gene: 13. The germline V gene has CDR1 ENHRY and CDR2 SYGVKD. CDR3 length equals 20 residues. The CDR3 protein is CAIRPLGLAGGQSSYNEQFF. The CDR3 nucleotides read TGTGCCATCAGGCCCTTAGGACTAGCGGGGGGCCAGAGCTCCTACAATGAGCAGTTCTTC.

The chain carries TRBV6-5 and TRBJ2-3; D not certain. Germline loops: CDR1 MNHEY, CDR2 SVGAGI. This CDR3 has 15 amino acids. Trimming took 7 bases from V and 3 from J, leaving 17 bases between them. The CDR3 DNA sequence: TGTGCCAGCAAACGCCTACAACACGGAACAGATACGCAGTATTTT. Protein: CASKRLQHGTDTQYF.

This sequence joins TRBV20-1 and TRBJ2-3; 7 positions match TRBD1. The J segment lost 0 bases and the V segment lost 6 bases, leaving 6 bases of the junction unmatched. Germline CDR1 DFQATT, CDR2 SNEGSKA (reference sequence). The CDR3 loop spans 14 amino acids. CDR3 nucleotides: TGCAGTGCAGCCAGGGGGACCAGCACAGATACGCAGTATTTT. Translating it yields CSAARGTSTDTQYF.

The chain combines TRBV7-3 with TRBJ1-2, with D hard to call. The V end was cut by 3 bases, the J end by 8 bases, with 13 bases between. From germline, CDR1 is SGHTA and CDR2 FQGTGA. The CDR3 is 13 amino acids. CDR3 protein: CASSLSAALGYTF. CDR3 nucleotide sequence: TGTGCCAGCAGCTTGTCGGCAGCCCTAGGCTACACCTTC.

V gene TRBV5-5 combines with J gene TRBJ1-2; a possible D gene is TRBD1 (5 bases). The germline CDR1 and CDR2 sequences are SGHKS and YYEKEE (reference sequence). The V end lost 2 bases, the J end lost 6 bases, and 11 bases lay between the germline ends. The CDR3 is 13 residues long. The CDR3 region has the DNA TGTGCCAGCAGCTTAGGGACGGTGGATGGCTACACCTTC. It yields the protein CASSLGTVDGYTF.

Details on this clonotype: An end of the junction does not agree with germline; a read error may underlie this. The V gene is TRBV12-3 or TRBV12-4, the J gene TRBJ2-3; D is ambiguous. The CDR3 has 12 residues. The chain's CDR3 is CASSQNADTEYF. DNA for the CDR3: TGTGCCAGCAGTCAAAACGCAGATACGGAGTATTTT.